Listed here are 25 T cell receptor beta chains from one sample, sequenced in a study of T cell responses to AZD1222 COVID-19 vaccine. The method was immunoSEQ multiplex PCR; TCRdb's version includes in-frame clones alone and lacks a portion of them. The sample yields 150,000 or so clones, 92% seen once. The sequences come from peripheral blood, collected 28 days after the second AZD1222 dose. The origin of the receptors is an adult who received the AZD1222 COVID-19 vaccine.

The rearrangement links TRBV5-4 to TRBJ1-1; the match to TRBD1 covers 9 bases. Losses at the gene ends were 0 bases for V and 0 bases for J; bases not matched to a gene: 0. The CDR3 is 15 residues long. In germline, CDR1 is SGHNT, CDR2 YYREEE (reference sequence). The CDR3 reads CASSLGQGVNTEAFF. CDR3 bases: TGTGCCAGCAGCTTGGGACAGGGGGTGAACACTGAAGCTTTCTTT.

This clone appeared a single time. The chain is built from TRBV2 and TRBJ1-2, with D perhaps TRBD1 (5 bases). Germline values: CDR1 SNHLY, CDR2 FYNNEI. The CDR3 has 13 amino acids. Trimming shortened V by 10 bases and J by 4 bases, and 16 bases separated the two germline ends. CDR3 nucleotides: TGTGCCATCCTCACCCCAGGGATCTATGGCTACACCTTC. Amino acids: CAILTPGIYGYTF.

The chain has TRBV6-5 and TRBJ2-1; D is undetermined. V gave up 0 bases and J gave up 2 bases, with 8 bases separating them. The V gene's germline CDR1 is MNHEY and CDR2 SVGAGI. The CDR3 spans 15 residues. CDR3 protein: CASSYSGSPYNEQFF. CDR3 nucleotide sequence: TGTGCCAGCAGTTACTCAGGTTCCCCCTACAATGAGCAGTTCTTC.

This clone appeared a single time. This chain connects TRBV28 to TRBJ1-5; weak D call: TRBD1 (5 bases). The CDR3 has 13 residues. With 2 bases removed from V and 8 bases from J, the gap between germline ends came to 10 bases. Germline CDR1 MDHEN, CDR2 SYDVKM. The CDR3 sequence is CASSLGGVKPQHF. CDR3 nucleotides: TGTGCCAGCAGTTTAGGGGGGGTAAAGCCCCAGCATTTT.

The V call is TRBV5-6, the J call TRBJ1-2; weak D call: TRBD1 (5 bases). This CDR3 is built from 14 residues. The V end lost 1 base, the J end lost 5 bases, and 12 bases lay between the germline ends. Germline V gene data show CDR1 as SGHDT and CDR2 as YYEEEE. CDR3 amino acids: CASSLHGRGYGYTF. CDR3 bases: TGTGCCAGCAGCTTGCATGGTAGGGGATATGGCTACACCTTC. The full variable domain, with the rest looked up from reference TRBV5-6 and TRBJ1-2, is DAGVTQSPTHLIKTRGQQVTLRCSPKSGHDTVSWYQQALGQGPQFIFQYYEEEERQRGNFPDRFSGHQFPNYSSELNVNALLLGDSALYLCASSLHGRGYGYTFGSGTRLTVV.

The gene calls are TRBV13 and TRBJ2-7; tentative D call: TRBD1 (6 bases). This CDR3 spans 15 amino acids. Trimming left V 0 bases short and J 3 bases short, with 12 bases between. The germline CDR1 and CDR2 sequences are PRHDT and FYEKMQ (reference sequence). CDR3 DNA sequence: TGTGCCAGCAGCTTAGGTCCGGACAGTTACTACGAGCAGTACTTC. This codes for CASSLGPDSYYEQYF.

A single count supports this clone. The CDR3 reads CASSFSSPLHF. The CDR3 DNA reads TGTGCCAGCAGCTTCTCTTCACCCCTCCACTTT. V gene TRBV7-9 combines with J gene TRBJ1-6; D gene unclear. V lost 3 bases and J lost 9, with 3 bases in between. This CDR3 comprises 11 residues. Looked up from germline, CDR1 is SEHNR and CDR2 is FQNEAQ (reference sequence).

The chain couples TRBV20-1 to TRBJ2-7, with a tentative D call TRBD1 (7 bases). With 3 bases removed from V and 7 bases from J, the gap between germline ends came to 13 bases. The CDR3 has 12 residues. CDR1 is DFQATT and CDR2 is SNEGSKA in the germline V gene (reference sequence). In nucleotides, the CDR3 is TGCAGTGCTAGTCAGGGGGGCGGGGAGCAGTACTTC. Protein sequence: CSASQGGGEQYF.

The sample holds one count of this clone. The DNA of the CDR3 is TGTGCTAGTGGTTTCGGGACCGGGGAGCTGTTTTTT. It is translated as CASGFGTGELFF. The chain is built from TRBV12-5 and TRBJ2-2; D is undetermined. V lost 3 bases and J lost 5, with 4 bases in between. The CDR3 spans 12 residues. Germline lookup yields CDR1 LGHNT and CDR2 FRNRAP.

V is TRBV20-1 and J is TRBJ2-1, with no clear D. The V and J ends lost 3 bases and 9 bases respectively, with 6 bases between them. The CDR3 is 10 residues long. Per the germline V gene, CDR1 is DFQATT and CDR2 is SNEGSKA (reference sequence). The CDR3 nucleotides are TGCAGTGCTAGTACGGGTGAGCAGTTCTTC. Translating it yields CSASTGEQFF.

The chain couples TRBV19 to TRBJ1-2; D is unresolved. The length of the CDR3 is 12 residues. Germline V gives CDR1 LNHDA, CDR2 SQIVND (reference sequence). Trimming took 6 bases from V and 3 from J, leaving 8 bases between them. The CDR3 protein is CASRRADYGYTF. CDR3 DNA: TGTGCCAGTAGGCGGGCCGACTATGGCTACACCTTC.

The chain combines TRBV6-2 or TRBV6-3 with TRBJ2-7; possible D gene TRBD1, 6 bases. V lost 4 bases to trimming and J lost 0 bases, with 10 bases between them. Germline V gives CDR1 MNHEY, CDR2 SVGEGT. The CDR3 is 14 residues long. CDR3 bases: TGTGCCAGCAGTTTACCGGACAGCTCCTACGAGCAGTACTTC. The encoded protein is CASSLPDSSYEQYF.

V usage is TRBV3-1 (or the pseudogene TRBV3-2) and J usage is TRBJ1-2; no firm D call. Germline V gene lookup returns CDR1 LGHDT and CDR2 YNNKEL (reference sequence). The CDR3 consists of 13 residues. Deletions cut 4 bases from V and 2 bases from J, with 8 bases between. The CDR3 bases are TGTGCCAGCAGCCCTATGACGAACTATGGCTACACCTTC. This translates into CASSPMTNYGYTF.

V is TRBV28 and J is TRBJ1-1; no firm D call. V lost 5 bases and J 1 base, leaving 5 bases between the germline ends. Germline CDR1 is MDHEN and CDR2 is SYDVKM. The CDR3 loop spans 12 amino acids. Written as DNA, the CDR3 is TGTGCCAGCAGTGGTACGAACACTGAAGCTTTCTTT. Residues: CASSGTNTEAFF. Drawing the rest from reference TRBV28 and TRBJ1-1, the complete variable domain is DVKVTQSSRYLVKRTGEKVFLECVQDMDHENMFWYRQDPGLGLRLIYFSYDVKMKEKGDIPEGYSVSREKKERFSLILESASTNQTSMYLCASSGTNTEAFFGQGTRLTVV.

This clone was recorded a few times. The chain uses TRBV5-4 and TRBJ1-2; TRBD1 aligns across 7 bases. J lost 6 bases, V lost 0 bases, and 2 bases had no gene match. The CDR3 sequence is 13 residues long. CDR1 and CDR2 (germline): SGHNT, YYREEE (reference sequence). In DNA, the CDR3 is TGTGCCAGCAGCTTGGCCGGGACAGATGGCTACACCTTC. Its protein product is CASSLAGTDGYTF. The whole variable domain, remainder taken from reference TRBV5-4 and TRBJ1-2, is ETGVTQSPTHLIKTRGQQVTLRCSSQSGHNTVSWYQQALGQGPQFIFQYYREEENGRGNFPPRFSGLQFPNYSSELNVNALELDDSALYLCASSLAGTDGYTFGSGTRLTVV.

This clone was counted once. The chain employs TRBV23-1 and TRBJ2-1; perhaps TRBD2 as D (6 bases). TRBV23-1 is marked as an open reading frame, function uncertain. Between the trimmed V and J ends, which lost 11 bases and 7 bases, there was a span of 24 bases. The CDR3 is 15 residues long. CDR3 nucleotides: TGCGCCCTAACACCCCTGGCTCCGGGGGATAATGAGCAGTTCTTC. This sequence encodes CALTPLAPGDNEQFF.

This CDR3 reads CASSPSSGGQNSPLHF. The CDR3, as DNA: TGTGCCAGCAGCCCTTCAAGTGGGGGGCAGAATTCACCCCTCCACTTT. The chain uses TRBV5-4 and TRBJ1-6; possible D gene TRBD1, 6 bases. Germline loops: CDR1 SGHNT, CDR2 YYREEE (reference sequence). V was trimmed by 4 bases and J by 7 bases, leaving 18 bases between them. The CDR3 loop spans 16 amino acids. Looking up the rest from reference TRBV5-4 and TRBJ1-6 gives the full variable domain: ETGVTQSPTHLIKTRGQQVTLRCSSQSGHNTVSWYQQALGQGPQFIFQYYREEENGRGNFPPRFSGLQFPNYSSELNVNALELDDSALYLCASSPSSGGQNSPLHFGNGTRLTVT.

The table lists this clone with a count of one. This sequence joins TRBV7-9 and TRBJ1-1; no firm D call. The CDR3 contains 13 residues. Germline CDR1 and CDR2: SEHNR and FQNEAQ (reference sequence). V dropped 6 bases and J dropped 0 bases, with 8 bases sitting between them. The CDR3 DNA reads TGTGCCAGCAGTCCGCGGTTGAACACTGAAGCTTTCTTT. Its translation is CASSPRLNTEAFF.

The chain couples TRBV30 to TRBJ1-6; D unclear. The CDR3 has 15 amino acids. Trimming took off 0 bases at V and 10 bases at J, with 16 bases between the two ends. Germline lookup yields CDR1 GTSNPN and CDR2 SVGIG (reference sequence). CDR3 sequence reads: CAWSVQLWVGSPLHF. As DNA, the CDR3 is TGTGCCTGGAGTGTACAACTTTGGGTCGGCTCACCCCTCCACTTT.

The V call is TRBV12-3 or TRBV12-4, the J call TRBJ1-1; TRBD1 is a possible D gene (6 bases). The ends were cut back, 8 bases at V and 2 bases at J, with 12 bases in the middle. The CDR3 spans 13 residues. The CDR3 coding sequence is TGTGCCAGCGGGGGCCAGGGTAACACTGAAGCTTTCTTT. Its protein product is CASGGQGNTEAFF.

The chain joins TRBV5-7 to TRBJ1-1; the D gene is possibly TRBD1 (5 bases). TRBV5-7 is an ORF for which the function is uncertain. Trimming pared 1 base from V and 2 bases from J, leaving 18 bases between. The CDR3 contains 17 residues. In DNA, the CDR3 is TGTGCCAGCAGCTTGATAGACGCGGGGCGAAGAAACACTGAAGCTTTCTTT. Translating it yields CASSLIDAGRRNTEAFF.

The V gene is TRBV7-9, the J gene TRBJ2-5, with 9 bases lining up with TRBD2. CDR1 SEHNR and CDR2 FQNEAQ come from the germline V gene (reference sequence). This CDR3 comprises 17 residues. The V and J ends lost 1 base and 7 bases, in that order; junction bases with no gene match: 13. CDR3 coding DNA: TGTGCCAGCAGCTTAGGTGGTTTCCAGGCGGGAGGGGTGACCCAGTACTTC. This sequence encodes CASSLGGFQAGGVTQYF.

The chain uses TRBV6-6 and TRBJ1-1; D remains ambiguous. The CDR3 consists of 13 residues. Germline V CDR1 and CDR2: MNHNY, SVGAGI (reference sequence). V was cut by 2 bases and J by 0 bases, with 4 bases left in between. This CDR3 reads CASSYRLNTEAFF. The CDR3 bases are TGTGCCAGCAGTTACCGGTTGAACACTGAAGCTTTCTTT.

V gene TRBV12-1 combines with J gene TRBJ2-4. TRBV12-1 is noted as a pseudogene. CDR3 length equals 17 residues. The DNA for the CDR3 is TGTGCCAGCGACGGCAACCCCCCTTGTCTAGCCAAAAACATTCAGTACTTC. It codes for CASDGNPPCLAKNIQYF.

The chain carries TRBV10-3 and TRBJ2-1; D perhaps matches TRBD2 (5 bases). V was shortened by 9 bases and J by 0 bases, with 9 bases between the two germline ends. Germline CDR1 and CDR2: ENHRY and SYGVKD. The CDR3 has 13 residues. The DNA for the CDR3 is TGTGCCATAGCGGTCTACTCCTACAATGAGCAGTTCTTC. This encodes CAIAVYSYNEQFF.